This T cell receptor (beta chain) was captured by sequencing in a study of shared T cell receptors in the human thymus. The CDR3 is 18 residues long. With V trimmed by 3 bases and J by 4 bases, 10 bases remained unmatched. Per germline, CDR1 SGHNT and CDR2 YENEEA. This table comes from immunoSEQ multiplex PCR, and its TCRdb copy is limited to in-frame clones, with some not included. The profile shows about 610,000 clones, roughly 90% of them singletons. These records were also assigned to another study, of human thymus T cells. That source adds: Repertoires from thymus and blood appeared to show biased V and J gene usage.

The rearrangement uses TRBV11-3 and TRBJ2-5, with TRBD2 matching 14 bases. This receptor was taken from a boy under three years old with a congenital heart defect. The sequencing input was thymocytes. CDR3 DNA: TGTGCCAGCAGCTTCGGGACTAGCGGGAGTAGGTGGACAGAGACCCAGTACTTC. Its protein product is CASSFGTSGSRWTETQYF. Variable domain in full (rest from reference TRBV11-3 and TRBJ2-5): EAGVVQSPRYKIIEKKQPVAFWCNPISGHNTLYWYLQNLGQGPELLIRYENEEAVDDSQLPKDRFSAERLKGVDSTLKIQPAELGDSAVYLCASSFGTSGSRWTETQYFGPGTRLLVL.